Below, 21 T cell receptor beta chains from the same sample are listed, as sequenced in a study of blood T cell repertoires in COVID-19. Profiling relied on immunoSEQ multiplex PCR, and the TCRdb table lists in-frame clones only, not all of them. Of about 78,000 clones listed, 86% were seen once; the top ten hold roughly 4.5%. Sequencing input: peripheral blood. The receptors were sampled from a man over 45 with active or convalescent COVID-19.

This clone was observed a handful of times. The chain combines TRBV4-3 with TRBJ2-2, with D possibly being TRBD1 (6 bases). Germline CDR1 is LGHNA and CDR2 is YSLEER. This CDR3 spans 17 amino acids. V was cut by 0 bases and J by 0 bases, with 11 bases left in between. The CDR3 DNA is TGCGCCAGCAGCCAAGAGGGCAGGGGTGCGAACACCGGGGAGCTGTTTTTT. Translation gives CASSQEGRGANTGELFF.

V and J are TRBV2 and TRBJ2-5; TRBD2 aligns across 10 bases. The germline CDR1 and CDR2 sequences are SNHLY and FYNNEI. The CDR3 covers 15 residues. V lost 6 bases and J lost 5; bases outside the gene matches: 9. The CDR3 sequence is CASSSGTSAGETQYF. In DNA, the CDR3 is TGTGCCAGCAGCTCCGGGACTAGCGCTGGGGAGACCCAGTACTTC.

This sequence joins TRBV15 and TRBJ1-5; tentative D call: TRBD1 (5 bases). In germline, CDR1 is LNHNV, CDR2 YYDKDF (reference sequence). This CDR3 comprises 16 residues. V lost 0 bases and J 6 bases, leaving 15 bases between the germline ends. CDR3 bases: TGTGCCACCAGCAGAGATCTAGACAGTAGAGGTCAGCCCCAGCATTTT. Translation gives CATSRDLDSRGQPQHF.

The CDR3 protein is CASSSYGAGNTIYF. CDR3 coding DNA: TGTGCCAGCAGCTCCTACGGTGCTGGAAACACCATATATTTT. V usage is TRBV7-2 and J usage is TRBJ1-3; the D is unclear. The CDR3 contains 14 residues. V was clipped by 4 bases and J by 2 bases, with 9 bases between them. The germline V gene encodes CDR1 SGHTA and CDR2 FQGNSA. Full variable domain (missing parts from reference TRBV7-2 and TRBJ1-3): GAGVSQSPSNKVTEKGKDVELRCDPISGHTALYWYRQSLGQGLEFLIYFQGNSAPDKSGLPSDRFSAERTGGSVSTLTIQRTQQEDSAVYLCASSSYGAGNTIYFGEGSWLTVV.

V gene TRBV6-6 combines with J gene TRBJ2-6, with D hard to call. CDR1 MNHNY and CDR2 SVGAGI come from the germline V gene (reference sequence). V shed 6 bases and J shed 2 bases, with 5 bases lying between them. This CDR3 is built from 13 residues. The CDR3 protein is CASRPTGANVLTF. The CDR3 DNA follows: TGTGCCAGCAGACCTACTGGGGCCAACGTCCTGACTTTC.

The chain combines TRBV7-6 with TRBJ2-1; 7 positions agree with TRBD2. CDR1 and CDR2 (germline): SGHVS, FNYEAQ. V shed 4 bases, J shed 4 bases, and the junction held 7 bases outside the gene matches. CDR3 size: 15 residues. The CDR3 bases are TGTGCCAGCAGCTCGAATGCGGGGGTGTACAATGAGCAGTTCTTC. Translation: CASSSNAGVYNEQFF.

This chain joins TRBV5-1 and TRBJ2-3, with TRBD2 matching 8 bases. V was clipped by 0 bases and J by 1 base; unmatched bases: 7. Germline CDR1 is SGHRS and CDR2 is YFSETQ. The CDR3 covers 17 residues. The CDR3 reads CASSLAFGRGGTDTQYF. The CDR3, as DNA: TGCGCCAGCAGCTTGGCCTTTGGGCGGGGGGGCACAGATACGCAGTATTTT.

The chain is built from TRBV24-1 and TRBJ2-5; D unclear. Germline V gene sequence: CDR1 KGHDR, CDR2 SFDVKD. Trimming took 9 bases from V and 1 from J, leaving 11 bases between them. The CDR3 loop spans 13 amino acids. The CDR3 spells CATQPRGQETQYF. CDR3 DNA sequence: TGTGCCACCCAGCCGAGAGGCCAAGAGACCCAGTACTTC.

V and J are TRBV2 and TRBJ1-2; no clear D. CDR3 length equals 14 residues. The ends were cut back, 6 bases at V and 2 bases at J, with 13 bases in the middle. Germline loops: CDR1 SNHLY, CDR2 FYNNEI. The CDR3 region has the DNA TGTGCCAGCAGAGACCCAAGCGACAACTATGGCTACACCTTC. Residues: CASRDPSDNYGYTF.

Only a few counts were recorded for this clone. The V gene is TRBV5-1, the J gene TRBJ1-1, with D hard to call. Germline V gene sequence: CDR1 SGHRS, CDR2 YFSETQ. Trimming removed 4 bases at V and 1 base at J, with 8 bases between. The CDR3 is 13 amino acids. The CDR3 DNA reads TGCGCCAGCAGCCGGGAGCAGAACACTGAAGCTTTCTTT. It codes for CASSREQNTEAFF.

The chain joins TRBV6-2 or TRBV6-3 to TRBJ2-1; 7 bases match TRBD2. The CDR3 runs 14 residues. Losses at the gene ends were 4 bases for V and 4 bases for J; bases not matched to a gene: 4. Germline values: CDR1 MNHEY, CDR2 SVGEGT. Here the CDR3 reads CASSSSGPYNEQFF. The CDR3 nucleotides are TGTGCCAGCAGTTCTAGCGGACCTTACAATGAGCAGTTCTTC.

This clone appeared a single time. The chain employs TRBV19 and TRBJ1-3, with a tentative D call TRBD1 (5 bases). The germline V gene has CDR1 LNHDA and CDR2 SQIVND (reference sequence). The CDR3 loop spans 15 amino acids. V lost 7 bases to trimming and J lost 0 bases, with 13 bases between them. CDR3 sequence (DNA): TGTGCCAGTAACTCAGACAGAGGCTCTGGAAACACCATATATTTT. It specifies CASNSDRGSGNTIYF.

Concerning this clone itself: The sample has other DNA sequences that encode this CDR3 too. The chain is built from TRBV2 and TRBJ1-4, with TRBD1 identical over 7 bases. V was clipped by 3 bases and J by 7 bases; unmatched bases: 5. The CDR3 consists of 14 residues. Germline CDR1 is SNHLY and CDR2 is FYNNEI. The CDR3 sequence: CASSDGTASEKLFF. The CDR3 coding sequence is TGTGCCAGCAGTGACGGGACAGCCAGTGAAAAACTGTTTTTT.

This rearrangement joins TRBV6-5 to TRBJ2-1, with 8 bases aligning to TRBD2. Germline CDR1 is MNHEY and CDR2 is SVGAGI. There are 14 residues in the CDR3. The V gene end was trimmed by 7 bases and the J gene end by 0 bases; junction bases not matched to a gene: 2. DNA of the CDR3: TGTGCCAGCACCGGGACTAGCTCCTACAATGAGCAGTTCTTC. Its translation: CASTGTSSYNEQFF.

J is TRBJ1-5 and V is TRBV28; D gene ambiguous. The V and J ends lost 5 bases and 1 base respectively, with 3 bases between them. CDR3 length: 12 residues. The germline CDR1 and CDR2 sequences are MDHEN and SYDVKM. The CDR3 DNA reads TGTGCCAGCAGTCAGAGCAATCAGCCCCAGCATTTT. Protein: CASSQSNQPQHF. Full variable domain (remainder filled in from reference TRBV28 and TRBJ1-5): DVKVTQSSRYLVKRTGEKVFLECVQDMDHENMFWYRQDPGLGLRLIYFSYDVKMKEKGDIPEGYSVSREKKERFSLILESASTNQTSMYLCASSQSNQPQHFGDGTRLSIL.

CDR3 amino acids: CASSLGDRGGSETQYF. In nucleotides, the CDR3 is TGTGCCAGCAGCTTGGGGGACCGCGGGGGGTCTGAGACCCAGTACTTC. This chain uses TRBV5-4 with TRBJ2-5; 8 nucleotides match TRBD2. The CDR3 sequence is 16 residues long. Germline CDR1 and CDR2: SGHNT and YYREEE (reference sequence). With 0 bases clipped from V and 5 bases from J, the junction kept 9 bases outside the gene matches.

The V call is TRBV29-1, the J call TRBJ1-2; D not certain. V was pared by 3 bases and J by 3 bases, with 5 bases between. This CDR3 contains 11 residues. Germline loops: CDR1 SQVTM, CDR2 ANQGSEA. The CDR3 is CSVDYDYGYTF. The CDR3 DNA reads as TGCAGCGTTGACTATGACTATGGCTACACCTTC.

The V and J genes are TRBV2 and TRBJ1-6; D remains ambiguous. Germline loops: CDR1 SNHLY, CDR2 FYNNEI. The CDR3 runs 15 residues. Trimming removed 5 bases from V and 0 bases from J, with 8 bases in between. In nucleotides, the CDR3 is TGTGCCAGCAGTACAGATAGCTCCTATAATTCACCCCTCCACTTT. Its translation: CASSTDSSYNSPLHF.

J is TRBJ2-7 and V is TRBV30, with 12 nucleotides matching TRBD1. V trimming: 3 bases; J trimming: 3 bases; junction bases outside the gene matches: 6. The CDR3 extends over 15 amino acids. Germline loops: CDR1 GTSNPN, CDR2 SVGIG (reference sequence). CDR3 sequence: CAWRGTGGFNYEQYF. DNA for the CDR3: TGTGCCTGGAGAGGGACAGGGGGCTTTAACTACGAGCAGTACTTC.

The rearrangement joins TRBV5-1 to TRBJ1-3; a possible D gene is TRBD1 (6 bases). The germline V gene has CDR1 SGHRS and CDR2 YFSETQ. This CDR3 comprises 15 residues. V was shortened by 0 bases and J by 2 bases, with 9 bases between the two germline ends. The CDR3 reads CASSLGGQTGNTIYF. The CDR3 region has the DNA TGCGCCAGCAGCTTGGGAGGACAGACTGGAAACACCATATATTTT.

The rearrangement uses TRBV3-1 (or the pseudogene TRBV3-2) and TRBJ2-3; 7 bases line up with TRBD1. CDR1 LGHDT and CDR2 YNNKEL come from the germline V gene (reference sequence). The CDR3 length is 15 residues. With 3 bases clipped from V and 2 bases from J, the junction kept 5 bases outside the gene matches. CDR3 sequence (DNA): TGTGCCAGCAGCCAGACAGGGTCGCACACAGATACGCAGTATTTT. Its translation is CASSQTGSHTDTQYF.